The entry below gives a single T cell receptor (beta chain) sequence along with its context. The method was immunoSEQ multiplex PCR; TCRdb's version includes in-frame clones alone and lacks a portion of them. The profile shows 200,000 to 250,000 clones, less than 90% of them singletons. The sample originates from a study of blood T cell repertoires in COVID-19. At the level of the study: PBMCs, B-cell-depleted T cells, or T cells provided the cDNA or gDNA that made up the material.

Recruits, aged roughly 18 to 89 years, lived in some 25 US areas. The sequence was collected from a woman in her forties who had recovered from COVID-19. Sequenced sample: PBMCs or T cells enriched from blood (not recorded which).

The CDR3 loop is CSVGTGSSYNEQFF. In nucleotides, the CDR3 is TGCAGCGTTGGGACAGGGAGCTCCTACAATGAGCAGTTCTTC. This rearrangement joins TRBV29-1 to TRBJ2-1; 8 bases map to TRBD1. Trimming at V came to 4 bases and at J to 0 bases, leaving 2 bases not matched to a gene. Germline CDR1 SQVTM, CDR2 ANQGSEA. There are 14 residues in the CDR3.